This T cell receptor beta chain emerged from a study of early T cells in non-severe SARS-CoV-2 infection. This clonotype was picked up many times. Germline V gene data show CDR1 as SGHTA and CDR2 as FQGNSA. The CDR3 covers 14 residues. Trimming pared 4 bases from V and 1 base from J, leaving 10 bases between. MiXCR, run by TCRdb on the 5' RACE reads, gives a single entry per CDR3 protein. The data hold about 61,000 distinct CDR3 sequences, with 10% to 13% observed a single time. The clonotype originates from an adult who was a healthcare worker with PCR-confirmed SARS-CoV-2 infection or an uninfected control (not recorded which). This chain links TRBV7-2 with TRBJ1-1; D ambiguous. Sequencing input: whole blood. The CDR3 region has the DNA TGTGCCAGCAGCTCCGAGGTCAGGAACACTGAAGCTTTCTTT. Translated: CASSSEVRNTEAFF.